The subject of this entry is one TCR beta chain. Via MiXCR, TCRdb re-called the 5' RACE reads, giving one row per CDR3 protein. Here the sample spans fewer than 20,000 distinct CDR3 sequences, about 10% being singletons. There are 17 residues in the CDR3. Trimming removed 6 bases from V and 1 base from J; junction bases left unmatched: 10. CDR1 is SGHKS, CDR2 YYEKEE, per germline (reference sequence). These data belong to a study of spatial heterogeneity in lung cancer. Study-level background: Available follow-up PBMC samples, collected a median of roughly 22 months post-resection, were sequenced. Raw sequencing reads included, on average, more than eight appearances of each unique TCR and UMI combination. Fewer alpha-chain than beta-chain sequences were consistently detected.

Time point noted: blood at routine non-recurrence follow-up after resection. Whole RNA, isolated from tumor, nontumor lung or frozen PBMC, was sequenced without prior sorting. The source material was PBMCs, sampled at follow-up. The V call is TRBV5-5, the J call TRBJ2-5, with 12 positions matching TRBD2. The sequence was obtained from a male donor with early-stage non-small cell lung cancer. CDR3 nucleotides: TGTGCCAGCACCCAGCTGGGACTAGCGGGCATCCAAGAGACCCAGTACTTC. Translation: CASTQLGLAGIQETQYF.